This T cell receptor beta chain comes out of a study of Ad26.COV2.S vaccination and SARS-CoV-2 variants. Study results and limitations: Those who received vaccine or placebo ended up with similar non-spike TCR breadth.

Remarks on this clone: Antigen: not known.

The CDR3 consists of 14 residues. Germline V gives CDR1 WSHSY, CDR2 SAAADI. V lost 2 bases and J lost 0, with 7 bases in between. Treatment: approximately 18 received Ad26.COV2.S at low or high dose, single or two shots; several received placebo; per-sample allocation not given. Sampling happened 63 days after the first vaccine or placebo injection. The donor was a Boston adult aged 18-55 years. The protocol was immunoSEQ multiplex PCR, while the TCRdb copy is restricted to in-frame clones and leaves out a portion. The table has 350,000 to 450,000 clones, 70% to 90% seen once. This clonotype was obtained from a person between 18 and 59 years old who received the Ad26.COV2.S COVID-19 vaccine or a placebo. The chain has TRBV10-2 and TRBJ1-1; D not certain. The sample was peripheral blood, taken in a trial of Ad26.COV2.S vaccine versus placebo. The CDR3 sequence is CASSEAPLNTEAFF. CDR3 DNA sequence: TGCGCCAGCAGTGAGGCACCACTGAACACTGAAGCTTTCTTT.